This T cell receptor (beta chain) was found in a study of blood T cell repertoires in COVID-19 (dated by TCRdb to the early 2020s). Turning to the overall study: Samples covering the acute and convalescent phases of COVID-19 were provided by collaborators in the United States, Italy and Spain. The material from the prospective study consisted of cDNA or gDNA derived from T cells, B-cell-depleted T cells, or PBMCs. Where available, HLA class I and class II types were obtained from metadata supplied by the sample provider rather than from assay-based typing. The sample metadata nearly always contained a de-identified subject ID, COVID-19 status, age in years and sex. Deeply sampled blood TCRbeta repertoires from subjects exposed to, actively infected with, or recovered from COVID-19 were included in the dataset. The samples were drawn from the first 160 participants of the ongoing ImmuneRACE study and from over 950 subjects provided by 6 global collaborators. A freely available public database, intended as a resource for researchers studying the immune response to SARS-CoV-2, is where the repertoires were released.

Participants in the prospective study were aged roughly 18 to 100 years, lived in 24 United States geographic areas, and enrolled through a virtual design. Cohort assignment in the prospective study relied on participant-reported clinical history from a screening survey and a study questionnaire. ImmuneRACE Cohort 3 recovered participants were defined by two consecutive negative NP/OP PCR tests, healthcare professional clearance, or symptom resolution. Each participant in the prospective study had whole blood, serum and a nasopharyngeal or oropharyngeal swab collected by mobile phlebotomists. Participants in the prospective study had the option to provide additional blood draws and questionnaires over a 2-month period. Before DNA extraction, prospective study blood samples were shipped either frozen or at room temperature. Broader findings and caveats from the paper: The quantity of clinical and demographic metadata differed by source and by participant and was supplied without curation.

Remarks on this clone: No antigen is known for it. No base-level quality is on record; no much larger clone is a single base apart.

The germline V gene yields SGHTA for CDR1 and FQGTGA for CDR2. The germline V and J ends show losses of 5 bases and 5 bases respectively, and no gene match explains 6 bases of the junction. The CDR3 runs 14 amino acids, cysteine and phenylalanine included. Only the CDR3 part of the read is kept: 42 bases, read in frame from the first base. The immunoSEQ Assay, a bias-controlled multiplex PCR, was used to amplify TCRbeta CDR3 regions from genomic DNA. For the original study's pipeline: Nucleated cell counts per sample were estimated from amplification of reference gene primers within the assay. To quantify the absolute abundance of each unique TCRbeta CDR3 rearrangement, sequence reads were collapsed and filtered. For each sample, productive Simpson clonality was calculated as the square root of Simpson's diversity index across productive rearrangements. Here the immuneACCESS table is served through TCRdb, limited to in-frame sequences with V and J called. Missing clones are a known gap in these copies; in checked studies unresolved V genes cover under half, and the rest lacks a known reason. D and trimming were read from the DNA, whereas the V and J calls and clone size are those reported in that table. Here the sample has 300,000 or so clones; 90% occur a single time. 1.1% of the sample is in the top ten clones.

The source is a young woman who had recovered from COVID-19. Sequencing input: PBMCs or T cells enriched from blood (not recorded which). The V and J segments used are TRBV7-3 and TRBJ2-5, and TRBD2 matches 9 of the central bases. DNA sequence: TGTGCCAGCAGCCTTAGCGGGAGTCTGGAGACCCAGTACTTC. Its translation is CASSLSGSLETQYF.